Sequencing of this T cell receptor beta chain was carried out in a study of blood T cell repertoires in COVID-19. About the study: Acute and convalescent COVID-19 samples came from the United States, Italy and Spain.

This clone has only a few counts. The data were produced by immunoSEQ multiplex PCR, yet TCRdb's version contains in-frame clones alone and is incomplete. The sample gives 250,000 to 400,000 clones, roughly 89% of which show up once; roughly 5.2% is in the top ten. The study counted Cohort 3 donors as recovered given two negative PCRs, clearance, or symptom resolution. The CDR3 sequence is 14 residues long. Between the trimmed V and J ends, which lost 2 bases and 3 bases, there was a span of 10 bases. CDR1 and CDR2 from the germline V gene are SGHTA and FQGNSA. Sample: PBMCs or T cells enriched from blood (not recorded which). This receptor was obtained from a man between 60 and 75 years old who had recovered from COVID-19. The V gene is TRBV7-2, the J gene TRBJ1-1, with TRBD1 as a possible D gene (6 bases). The CDR3 DNA follows: TGTGCCAGCAGCTTATTGACAGGATACACTGAAGCTTTCTTT. The encoded protein is CASSLLTGYTEAFF.